These T cell receptor beta chains were read from a single sample in a study of T cell responses to AZD1222 COVID-19 vaccine. TCRdb's copy holds only in-frame clones and misses some; the assay was immunoSEQ multiplex PCR. The repertoire holds about 140,000 clones, with 80% to 95% as singletons. The sequences come from peripheral blood, collected on day 0 of AZD1222 vaccination. The receptors stem from an adult in good health. The conserved cysteine and the conserved F or W are not part of the CDR3 here. Each record gives: V gene, J gene, CDR3 protein.

v_call: TRBV6-5
j_call: TRBJ2-7
cdr3_aa: ATNALAGAYYEQY

v_call: TRBV3-1/TRBV3-2
j_call: TRBJ1-2
cdr3_aa: ASSQRWGGDYGYT

v_call: TRBV6-2/TRBV6-3
j_call: TRBJ2-1
cdr3_aa: ASSYSTVKAEDEQF

v_call: TRBV18
j_call: TRBJ2-7
cdr3_aa: ASSPPGDGEQY

v_call: TRBV10-3
j_call: TRBJ1-5
cdr3_aa: AISSGGWGNQPQH

v_call: TRBV14
j_call: TRBJ2-7
cdr3_aa: ASSQEGREPYEQY

v_call: TRBV15
j_call: TRBJ1-6
cdr3_aa: ATSWRGGAFYNSPLH

v_call: TRBV3-1/TRBV3-2
j_call: TRBJ2-1
cdr3_aa: ASSQDLIREQF

v_call: TRBV19
j_call: TRBJ2-6
cdr3_aa: ASSLRQATSGANVLT

v_call: TRBV5-6
j_call: TRBJ1-2
cdr3_aa: ASSLLGNYGYT

v_call: TRBV27
j_call: TRBJ1-6
cdr3_aa: ASSLSWRGHNSPLH

v_call: TRBV18
j_call: TRBJ2-2
cdr3_aa: ASSPNFVSGELF

v_call: TRBV15
j_call: TRBJ2-7
cdr3_aa: ATSRATSGNYEQY

v_call: TRBV4-1
j_call: TRBJ2-1
cdr3_aa: ASSQDLLAVTYNEQF

v_call: TRBV7-2
j_call: TRBJ1-5
cdr3_aa: ASSLGGYNQPQH

v_call: TRBV5-4
j_call: TRBJ2-1
cdr3_aa: ASSSGTSSYNEQF

v_call: TRBV10-3
j_call: TRBJ1-2
cdr3_aa: AISGPLITSGYT